This is a list of T cell receptor beta chains from one sample in a study of T cells in Graves' hyperthyroidism and ophthalmopathy. TCRdb fed the multiplex PCR reads into MiXCR, producing one record per CDR3 protein. The sample includes 660,000 or so distinct CDR3 sequences, about 45% seen only once; the top ten take 7% to 7.5%. The specimen was peripheral blood or thyroid tissue (not recorded which). The receptors here all came from an adult man with Graves' disease, either hyperthyroidism or ophthalmopathy (not recorded which). CDR3s include the opening cysteine and the closing phenylalanine or tryptophan. Each record gives: D gene, V gene, J gene, clone size, CDR3 DNA, CDR3 protein. D genes are given only for firm matches. Clone size appears in some rows only: once, few, many, or a class for an expanded clone.

D: TRBD1; V: TRBV7-9; J: TRBJ1-2; size: few; DNA: TGTGCCAGCAGCTGGGGGAGGACAGGGGATGGCTACACCTTC; CDR3: CASSWGRTGDGYTF
D: TRBD1; V: TRBV20-1; J: TRBJ1-2; size: NA; DNA: TGCAGTGCAAGGGACAGAAATAGTTGGGGCTACACCTTC; CDR3: CSARDRNSWGYTF
D: NA; V: TRBV19; J: TRBJ2-2; size: few; DNA: TGTGCCAGTAGTATAGGCCGCGTGTACGGGGAGCTGTTTTTT; CDR3: CASSIGRVYGELFF
D: NA; V: TRBV7-6; J: TRBJ1-4; size: many; DNA: TGTGCCAGCAGCTCGCGGGATGCAACTAATGAAAAACTGTTTTTT; CDR3: CASSSRDATNEKLFF
D: NA; V: TRBV11-1; J: TRBJ2-7; size: once; DNA: TGTGCCAGCAGCCTAGGGGTCTCCGACGAGCAGTACTTC; CDR3: CASSLGVSDEQYF
D: NA; V: TRBV19; J: TRBJ1-2; size: many; DNA: TGTGCCAGTAGTTCGTTGGACTATGGCTACACCTTC; CDR3: CASSSLDYGYTF
D: NA; V: TRBV10-3; J: TRBJ1-6; size: many; DNA: TGTGCCATCCGGACGGCGGTTAATTCACCCCTCCACTTT; CDR3: CAIRTAVNSPLHF
D: NA; V: TRBV7-2; J: TRBJ2-2; size: NA; DNA: TGTGCCAGCAGCTTTCAGGGGCGGGCCGGGGAGCTGTTTTTT; CDR3: CASSFQGRAGELFF
D: TRBD1; V: TRBV25-1; J: TRBJ2-7; size: many; DNA: TGTGCCAGCAGTGACCGCTCAAGGACAGGGGAACTCTACGAGCAGTACTTC; CDR3: CASSDRSRTGELYEQYF
D: TRBD1; V: TRBV20-1; J: TRBJ1-3; size: few; DNA: TGCAGTGCCACCCGGGACAGCTCTGGAAACACCATATATTTT; CDR3: CSATRDSSGNTIYF
D: NA; V: TRBV2; J: TRBJ2-5; size: NA; DNA: TGTGCCAGCAGGGACTCCTCTGGGGTGGGGAGTGGGACCCAGTACTTC; CDR3: CASRDSSGVGSGTQYF
D: TRBD1; V: TRBV6-6; J: TRBJ2-7; size: NA; DNA: TGTGCCAGCAGTCGACAGGGGGTAAGGAGCGGTAAAGCCTACGAGCAGTACTTC; CDR3: CASSRQGVRSGKAYEQYF
D: NA; V: TRBV20-1; J: TRBJ1-4; size: NA; DNA: TGCAGTGCTAGAGACGGGGCAGCAACTAATGAAAAACTGTTTTTT; CDR3: CSARDGAATNEKLFF
D: NA; V: TRBV7-9; J: TRBJ2-7; size: few; DNA: TGTGCCAGCAGCCCAGGTACCGGGACAAAGTACGAGCAGTACTTC; CDR3: CASSPGTGTKYEQYF
D: NA; V: TRBV2; J: TRBJ1-2; size: NA; DNA: TGTGCCAGCAGTGCTAGAATCGGGTCGTCAAACTATGGCTACACCTTC; CDR3: CASSARIGSSNYGYTF
D: NA; V: TRBV15; J: TRBJ1-6; size: NA; DNA: TGTGCCACCAGCAGAGGGGAGGGCCTTAATTCACCCCTCCACTTT; CDR3: CATSRGEGLNSPLHF
D: NA; V: TRBV20-1; J: TRBJ2-5; size: many; DNA: TGCAGTGCTAGTGAGGCTAGCACACCCCAAGAGACCCAGTACTTC; CDR3: CSASEASTPQETQYF
D: NA; V: TRBV5-1; J: TRBJ1-5; size: few; DNA: TGCGCCAGCCGCCAGGCGAGCAATCAGCCCCAGCATTTT; CDR3: CASRQASNQPQHF
D: NA; V: TRBV7-9; J: TRBJ1-2; size: NA; DNA: TGTGCCAGCAGCCAAGCAGGGATCTCATATGGCTACACCTTC; CDR3: CASSQAGISYGYTF
D: NA; V: TRBV12-3/TRBV12-4; J: TRBJ1-2; size: NA; DNA: TGTGCCAGCAGTTCCCCCTGGTTCGGCTCTAACTATGGCTACACCTTC; CDR3: CASSSPWFGSNYGYTF
D: NA; V: TRBV7-8; J: TRBJ1-6; size: NA; DNA: TGTGCCAGCAGCTTCCCTGGGCAGGGAGTGAGGTCACCCCTCCACTTT; CDR3: CASSFPGQGVRSPLHF
D: TRBD1; V: TRBV9; J: TRBJ1-5; size: NA; DNA: TGTGCCAGCAGTGGCCCGGGACAGTTCAATCAGCCCCAGCATTTT; CDR3: CASSGPGQFNQPQHF
D: TRBD1; V: TRBV15; J: TRBJ1-4; size: NA; DNA: TGTGCCACCAGCGCCGGGACAGGGTCTGGAAAACTGTTTTTT; CDR3: CATSAGTGSGKLFF
D: NA; V: TRBV29-1; J: TRBJ1-1; size: many; DNA: TGCAGCGTTACCGCAGGGAACACTGAAGCTTTCTTT; CDR3: CSVTAGNTEAFF
D: TRBD1; V: TRBV6-6; J: TRBJ2-5; size: many; DNA: TGTGCCAGCGTTCCGACAGGGAGAGGGGAGACCCAGTACTTC; CDR3: CASVPTGRGETQYF
D: NA; V: TRBV7-8; J: TRBJ1-4; size: once; DNA: TGTGCCAGCAGCTCGGACGCTAATCGTAATGAAAAACTGTTTTTT; CDR3: CASSSDANRNEKLFF
D: NA; V: TRBV6-1; J: TRBJ1-2; size: many; DNA: TGTGCCAGCAGTATATCCGGGAATTATGGCTACACCTTC; CDR3: CASSISGNYGYTF
D: NA; V: TRBV7-9; J: TRBJ1-6; size: NA; DNA: TGTGCCAGCAGTTTGAGGACTTTCAATTCACCCCTCCACTTT; CDR3: CASSLRTFNSPLHF
D: NA; V: TRBV20-1; J: TRBJ2-6; size: NA; DNA: TGCAGTGCTAGGGTCGAGGTTATCCGGAGCTCTGGGGCCAACGTCCTGACTTTC; CDR3: CSARVEVIRSSGANVLTF
D: TRBD2; V: TRBV7-3; J: TRBJ2-2; size: NA; DNA: TGTGCCAGCAGCTTTTCTAGCGGGATGAACACCGGGGAGCTGTTTTTT; CDR3: CASSFSSGMNTGELFF
D: NA; V: TRBV10-1; J: TRBJ1-1; size: few; DNA: TGCGCCAGCAGTGAGTCCCCAGAAAGAAACACTGAAGCTTTCTTT; CDR3: CASSESPERNTEAFF
D: TRBD1; V: TRBV6-1; J: TRBJ1-2; size: NA; DNA: TGTGCCAGCAGCCTCGACAGGGTCGTGGGTGGCTACACCTTC; CDR3: CASSLDRVVGGYTF
D: TRBD2; V: TRBV7-8; J: TRBJ2-7; size: NA; DNA: TGCGCCAGCAGCCACACTAGCGGGACCGGGTACGAGCAGTACTTC; CDR3: CASSHTSGTGYEQYF
D: TRBD1; V: TRBV9; J: TRBJ1-6; size: NA; DNA: TGTGCCAGCAGCAACCCCGGGACAGGAGGGGGTTCACCCCTCCACTTT; CDR3: CASSNPGTGGGSPLHF
D: TRBD1; V: TRBV2; J: TRBJ1-5; size: NA; DNA: TGTGCCAGCAGTCGGGACAGGGGGTATCATCAGCCCCAGCATTTT; CDR3: CASSRDRGYHQPQHF
D: TRBD1; V: TRBV29-1; J: TRBJ2-5; size: NA; DNA: TGCAGCGTCCGGAGGAGACAGGGGGGAGGTGGGGAGACCCAGTACTTC; CDR3: CSVRRRQGGGGETQYF
D: NA; V: TRBV12-3/TRBV12-4; J: TRBJ1-5; size: NA; DNA: TGTGCCAGCACTCTAACTGGGCGAAAGGGCAATCAGCCCCAGCATTTT; CDR3: CASTLTGRKGNQPQHF